This T cell receptor beta chain was retrieved from a study of blood T cell repertoires in COVID-19 (dated by TCRdb to about 2020). About the study as a whole: Samples covering the acute and convalescent phases of COVID-19 were provided by collaborators in the United States, Italy and Spain. The prospective study material was composed of cDNA or gDNA derived from T cells, B-cell-depleted T cells, or PBMCs. Nearly every sample came with metadata listing a de-identified subject ID, COVID-19 status, age in years and sex. Where HLA class I and class II types were available, the types were taken from metadata supplied by the sample provider, not from assay-based typing. Samples came from the ongoing ImmuneRACE study (first 160 participants) plus 1,254 subjects from 6 global collaborators. The repertoires were released in a freely available public database meant as a resource for research on the immune response to SARS-CoV-2. The dataset comprised deeply sampled blood TCRbeta repertoires from subjects exposed to, actively infected with, or recovered from COVID-19.

Study-level results and caveats: The amount of clinical and demographic metadata varied by source and participant and was provided uncurated.

TCRbeta CDR3 regions were amplified from genomic DNA by means of the immunoSEQ Assay, a bias-controlled multiplex PCR. The original pipeline was this. The number of nucleated cells in each sample was estimated by amplification of reference gene primers within the assay. Sequence reads were collapsed and filtered to measure the absolute abundance of every unique TCRbeta CDR3 rearrangement. For each sample, productive Simpson clonality was calculated as the square root of Simpson's diversity index over productive rearrangements. TCRdb re-hosts the immuneACCESS table, in-frame sequences only. Its copies lack some clones; in the studies checked, an unresolved V gene accounts for under half of them, and the cause for the rest is not known. The DNA gave D and trimming, while V, J and clone size come from that table. This sample comprises about 240,000 clones, over 70% of them detected only once. 2.5% to 4% of the sample rests with the top ten.

Whole blood was collected in K2EDTA tubes by collaborating institutions according to the institutions' own protocols. For TCRbeta analysis, collaborators shipped samples in one of three forms: frozen whole blood, isolated PBMCs, or DNA extracted from either of those sample types. With respect to this clone: Its cognate antigen has yet to be identified. No quality values exist for individual bases; no much larger clone is one base distant.

The CDR3 runs 14 residues from the cysteine to the phenylalanine. Only the CDR3 DNA stays, 42 bases, in frame from base 1. V is pared back by 0 bases and J by 1 base, with 7 bases lying between the germline termini. The germline V gene specifies SGHRS as CDR1 and YFSETQ as CDR2. The receptor comes from a woman of 80 years or more with acute or convalescent COVID-19. The sample consisted of peripheral blood. The chain joins TRBV5-1 to TRBJ1-2; perhaps TRBD1 is the D gene, with 5 bases matching. The sequenced DNA: TGCGCCAGCAGCTTGGCACAGGATAACTATGGCTACACCTTC. Protein translation: CASSLAQDNYGYTF.